This TCR beta chain originates from a study of molecular identifiers for immune sequencing clone quantification. Bulk TCR libraries were made with methods that had been previously described and with listed TCR primers. In TCRdb, the PCR reads were re-called with MiXCR into one record per CDR3 protein. Among some 680,000 distinct CDR3 sequences listed, less than 30% were seen once. Libraries of naive CD8 T cells were made from around 20,000 to 1,000,000 sorted cells. They used 10%, 30% or 50% RNA. Sorting recovered naive CD8 T cells on a CD8+CD4-CCR7+CD45RA+ profile. The germline V gene has CDR1 MDHEN and CDR2 SYDVKM. Germline trimming cut 10 bases from V and 5 bases from J; bases unmatched to any gene: 10. CDR3 length equals 15 residues. This clonotype was counted at least ten times.

This TCR was recovered from a human donor in good health. Some libraries in this study had Jurkat cell RNA spiked in. This rearrangement joins TRBV28 to TRBJ2-3; 12 bases line up with TRBD2. Sample: naive CD8+ T cells from blood, with Jurkat cell RNA spiked in. Subset of the sample: FACS-sorted CD8+CD4-CCR7+CD45RA+ naive T cells. The chain's CDR3 is CATATTSGRRDTQYF. Here the CDR3 DNA reads TGTGCCACCGCCACGACTAGCGGGAGACGAGATACGCAGTATTTT.